Reported below is one T cell receptor beta chain. Judged by its sample share, this clonotype qualifies as large (0.1 to 1%). The antigen this receptor binds is unknown. No base quality information exists; no much larger clone differs at one position. The time point label here, explained by the study, means: sample taken at primary tumor resection. The donors were 72 patients from the lung TRACERx cohort who had early-stage, untreated non-small cell lung cancer. For TCR sequencing, whole RNA was extracted from tumor and nontumor lung tissue, or from cryopreserved PBMC samples, and no cell sorting was done. Only patients with enough RNA available from two or more tumor regions were chosen for TCR sequencing. Tumor and adjacent nontumor lung specimens were reviewed by a lung pathologist before selection. The data were taken from a study of spatial heterogeneity in lung cancer (dated by TCRdb to between 2019 and 2020). At the level of the whole study: Beta-chain transcripts were consistently detected in greater numbers than alpha-chain transcripts, which likely reflected higher beta-chain transcript abundance. In the raw uncorrected reads, each unique combination of TCR and UMI appeared more than ten times on average. In non-small cell lung cancer, the study made a quantitative comparison of TCR alpha and beta repertoires among multiple tumor regions, matched nontumor lung and blood. Nonsynonymous mutation counts, determined by whole-exome sequencing of tumor tissue, were related to TCR repertoire features. Both alpha and beta chains were TCR-sequenced in approximately 220 tumor regions, around 64 matched nontumor lung samples and 45 to 60 PBMC samples obtained at surgery.

CDR1 and CDR2 (SEHNR, FQNEAQ) derive from the germline V gene (reference sequence). V and J lose 4 bases and 6 bases, and a span of 9 bases separates them. The CDR3 goes from the cysteine to the phenylalanine over 12 residues. Kept here is only the CDR3 DNA, which spans 36 bases and is read in frame from base 1. General study outcomes and caveats: Confirming at a functional level the hypothesis that regional TCRs recognize regional mutations was considered to require additional single-cell paired TCR alpha and beta sequencing.

Library method: 5' RACE. Sequencer: NextSeq 500. To allow correction of PCR and sequencing errors, the TCR library protocol tagged every TCR cDNA molecule with a unique molecular identifier. The original methods were these. Decombinator tools were used for TCR identification, UMI-based error correction and CDR3 extraction. TCRs above a frequency of 2 per 1,000, corresponding to the top 1% of the tumor frequency distribution, were defined as expanded. Renyi diversity was calculated using the R vegan package after each repertoire was subsampled 100 times to 5,000 TCRs. CDR3 similarity networks were constructed using string-kernel similarity of amino acid triplets, with links drawn between CDR3s whose pairwise similarity was above 0.82. Using fastp at Q25 and MiXCR, TCRdb reprocessed the public reads and kept productive beta chains. Rows matching on CDR3 protein sequence are summarized as one entry with the most common DNA and genes. TCRdb, rather than the study authors, made the V and J calls. For this sample there are 410 or so distinct CDR3 sequences; 17% appear just once. The ten largest clones add up to 26% of the sample.

The material was normal lung tissue next to the tumor, obtained at surgery. The sequence was collected from a female donor with early-stage non-small cell lung cancer. In this chain, TRBV7-9 is recombined with TRBJ1-2; too little of a D gene remains to name it. The CDR3 amino acid sequence is: CASSSGIDGYTF. The sequenced DNA is TGTGCCAGCAGCTCCGGGATTGATGGCTACACCTTC.